Below, one TCR beta chain is given with its context. What it binds is not known. Generated by immunoSEQ multiplex PCR, the TCRdb table keeps only in-frame clones and is missing some. The data contain 10,000 to 13,000 clones, around 74% of them singletons. The time point denotes: cycle 4 day 1 (C4D1), after five to seven weeks of nivolumab. Each patient's relapse followed autologous stem cell transplantation, and brentuximab vedotin exposure varied. Isolation of CD4+ T cells from thawed PBMCs was performed by magnetic negative selection. Best responses were complete response, partial response or progressive disease. The V gene end was trimmed by 1 base and the J gene end by 3 bases; junction bases not matched to a gene: 5. Germline V gene sequence: CDR1 SEHNR, CDR2 FQNEAQ (reference sequence). This CDR3 comprises 17 residues. The source of the sample is a study of PD-1 blockade in classical Hodgkin lymphoma.

The study, taken as a whole, reports: As was reported, newly diagnosed patients showed lower baseline TCR diversity than healthy donors did. Complete responders started with a diversity level that resembled newly diagnosed patients at baseline. Nivolumab initiated under 1 year post-ASCT led to patient exclusion.

This material consisted of CD4+ T cells from blood, taken before the fourth cycle of nivolumab. The TCR was taken from a human donor with classical Hodgkin lymphoma. The rearrangement uses TRBV7-9 and TRBJ1-6, with 8 bases identical to TRBD1. As DNA, the CDR3 is TGTGCCAGCAGCTTAGGGGACAGGTTCCACTATAATTCACCCCTCCACTTT. It specifies CASSLGDRFHYNSPLHF.